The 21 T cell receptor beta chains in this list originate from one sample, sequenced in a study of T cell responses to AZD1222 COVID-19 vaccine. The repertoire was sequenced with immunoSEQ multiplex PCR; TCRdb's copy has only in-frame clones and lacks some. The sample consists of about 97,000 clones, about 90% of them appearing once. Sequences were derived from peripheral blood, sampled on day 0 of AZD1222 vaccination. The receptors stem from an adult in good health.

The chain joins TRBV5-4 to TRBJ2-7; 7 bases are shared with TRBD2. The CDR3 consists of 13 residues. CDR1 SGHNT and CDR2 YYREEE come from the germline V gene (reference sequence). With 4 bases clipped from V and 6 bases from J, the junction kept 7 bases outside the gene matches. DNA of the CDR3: TGTGCCAGCAGCCCGGGACTATCGCTCGAGCAGTACTTC. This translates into CASSPGLSLEQYF. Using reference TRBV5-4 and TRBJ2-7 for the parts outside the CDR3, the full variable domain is ETGVTQSPTHLIKTRGQQVTLRCSSQSGHNTVSWYQQALGQGPQFIFQYYREEENGRGNFPPRFSGLQFPNYSSELNVNALELDDSALYLCASSPGLSLEQYFGPGTRLTVT.

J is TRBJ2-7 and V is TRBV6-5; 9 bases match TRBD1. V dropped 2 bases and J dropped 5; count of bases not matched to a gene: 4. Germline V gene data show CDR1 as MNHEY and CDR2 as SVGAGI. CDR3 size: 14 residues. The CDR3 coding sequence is TGTGCCAGCAGTTACCCCGACAGGGGGGACGAGCAGTACTTC. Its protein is CASSYPDRGDEQYF.

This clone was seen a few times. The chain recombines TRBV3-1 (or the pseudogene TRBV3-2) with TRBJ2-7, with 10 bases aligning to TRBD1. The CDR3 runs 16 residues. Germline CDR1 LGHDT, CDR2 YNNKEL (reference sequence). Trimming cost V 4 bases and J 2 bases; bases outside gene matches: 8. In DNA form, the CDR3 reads TGTGCCAGCAGCCGGGGGGAGGGACAGGGGACCTACGAGCAGTACTTC. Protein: CASSRGEGQGTYEQYF.

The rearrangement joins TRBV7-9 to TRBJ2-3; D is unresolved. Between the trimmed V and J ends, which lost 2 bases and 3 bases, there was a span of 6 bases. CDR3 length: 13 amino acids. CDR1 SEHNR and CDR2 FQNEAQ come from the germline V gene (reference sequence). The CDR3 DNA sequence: TGTGCCAGCAGCTTATATGGGACAGATACGCAGTATTTT. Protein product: CASSLYGTDTQYF.

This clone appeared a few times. The CDR3 nucleotides are TGTGCCAGCAGTTTATTCGGACAGGGGGCGTTTGGAAACACCATATATTTT. This sequence encodes CASSLFGQGAFGNTIYF. The chain has TRBV28 and TRBJ1-3; 11 bases map to TRBD1. Per the germline V gene, CDR1 is MDHEN and CDR2 is SYDVKM. The CDR3 sequence is 17 residues long. With 1 base clipped from V and 3 bases from J, the junction kept 5 bases outside the gene matches.

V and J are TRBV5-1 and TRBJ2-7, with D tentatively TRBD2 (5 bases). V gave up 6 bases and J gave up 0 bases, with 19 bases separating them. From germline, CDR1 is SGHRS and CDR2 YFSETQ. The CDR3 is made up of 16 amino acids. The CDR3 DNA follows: TGCGCCAGCAACCACGGACTGGACCACAGCTCCTACGAGCAGTACTTC. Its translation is CASNHGLDHSSYEQYF.

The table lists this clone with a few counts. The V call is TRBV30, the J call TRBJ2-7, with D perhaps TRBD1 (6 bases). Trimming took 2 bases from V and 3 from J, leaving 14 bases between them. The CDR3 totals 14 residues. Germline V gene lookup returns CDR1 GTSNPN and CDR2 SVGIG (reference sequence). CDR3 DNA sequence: TGTGCCTGGAGTATAACGGGCAGGGGCTACGAGCAGTACTTC. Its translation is CAWSITGRGYEQYF.

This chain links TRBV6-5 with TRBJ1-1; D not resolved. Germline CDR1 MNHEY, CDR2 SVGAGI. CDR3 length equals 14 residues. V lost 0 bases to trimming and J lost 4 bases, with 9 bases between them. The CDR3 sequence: CASSYSGLLTEAFF. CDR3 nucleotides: TGTGCCAGCAGTTACTCTGGCCTTCTCACTGAAGCTTTCTTT.

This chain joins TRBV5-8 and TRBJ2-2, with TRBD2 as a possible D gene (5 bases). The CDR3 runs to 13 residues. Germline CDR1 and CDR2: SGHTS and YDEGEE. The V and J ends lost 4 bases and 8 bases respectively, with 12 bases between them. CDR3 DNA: TGTGCCAGCAGCCTGACGAGGGCGGGGGAGCTGTTTTTT. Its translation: CASSLTRAGELFF.

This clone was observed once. The CDR3 here is CSASETGSGLGYTF. As DNA, the CDR3 is TGCAGTGCTAGTGAAACAGGGTCGGGGTTGGGCTACACCTTC. The rearrangement joins TRBV20-1 to TRBJ1-2, with D possibly being TRBD1 (6 bases). V lost 3 bases to trimming and J lost 8 bases, with 19 bases between them. The germline V gene encodes CDR1 DFQATT and CDR2 SNEGSKA (reference sequence). This CDR3 has 14 residues.

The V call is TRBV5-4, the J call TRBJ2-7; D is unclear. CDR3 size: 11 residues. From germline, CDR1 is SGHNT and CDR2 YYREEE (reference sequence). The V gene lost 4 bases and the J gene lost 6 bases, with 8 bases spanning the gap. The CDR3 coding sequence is TGTGCCAGCAGCCTCTATCTCGAGCAGTACTTC. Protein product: CASSLYLEQYF.

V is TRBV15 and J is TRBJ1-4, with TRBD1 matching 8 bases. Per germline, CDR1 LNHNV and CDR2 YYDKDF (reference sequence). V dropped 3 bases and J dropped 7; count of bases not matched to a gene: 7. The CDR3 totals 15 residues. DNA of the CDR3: TGTGCCACCAGCAGGGACAGGGCGGGAGGTGAAAAACTGTTTTTT. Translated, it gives CATSRDRAGGEKLFF. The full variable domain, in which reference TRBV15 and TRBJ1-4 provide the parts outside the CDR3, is DAMVIQNPRYQVTQFGKPVTLSCSQTLNHNVMYWYQQKSSQAPKLLFHYYDKDFNNEADTPDNFQSRRPNTSFCFLDIRSPGLGDTAMYLCATSRDRAGGEKLFFGSGTQLSVL.

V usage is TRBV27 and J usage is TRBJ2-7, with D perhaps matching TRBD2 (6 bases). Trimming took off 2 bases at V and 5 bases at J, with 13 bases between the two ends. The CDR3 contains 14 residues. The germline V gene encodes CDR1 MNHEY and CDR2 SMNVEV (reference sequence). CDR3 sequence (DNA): TGTGCCAGCAGTTTAGTGGACTATCTCCACGAGCAGTACTTC. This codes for CASSLVDYLHEQYF.

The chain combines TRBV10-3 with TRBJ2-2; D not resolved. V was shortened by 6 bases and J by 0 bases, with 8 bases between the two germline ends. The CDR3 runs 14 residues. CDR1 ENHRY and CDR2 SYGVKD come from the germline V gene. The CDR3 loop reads CAIRLATNTGELFF. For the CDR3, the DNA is TGTGCCATCAGGCTGGCCACGAACACCGGGGAGCTGTTTTTT.

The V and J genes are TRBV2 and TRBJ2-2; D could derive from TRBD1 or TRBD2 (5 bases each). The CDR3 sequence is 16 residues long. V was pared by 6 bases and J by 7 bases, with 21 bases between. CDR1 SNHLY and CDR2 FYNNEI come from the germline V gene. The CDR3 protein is CASRAPQWGRGGELFF. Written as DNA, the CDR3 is TGTGCCAGCAGGGCCCCACAATGGGGACGGGGCGGGGAGCTGTTTTTT.

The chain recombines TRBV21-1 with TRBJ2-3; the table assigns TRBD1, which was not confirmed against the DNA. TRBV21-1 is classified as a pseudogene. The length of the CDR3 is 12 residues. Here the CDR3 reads CASSQSTDTQYF. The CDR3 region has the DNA TGTGCCAGCTCCCAGTCGACAGATACGCAGTATTTT.

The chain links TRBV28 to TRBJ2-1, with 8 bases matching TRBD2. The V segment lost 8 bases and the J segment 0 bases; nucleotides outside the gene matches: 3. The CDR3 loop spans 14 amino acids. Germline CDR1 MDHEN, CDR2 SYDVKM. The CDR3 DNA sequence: TGTGCCAGCCTGGGGACTAGCTCCTACAATGAGCAGTTCTTC. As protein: CASLGTSSYNEQFF. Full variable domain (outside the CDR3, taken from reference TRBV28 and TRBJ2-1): DVKVTQSSRYLVKRTGEKVFLECVQDMDHENMFWYRQDPGLGLRLIYFSYDVKMKEKGDIPEGYSVSREKKERFSLILESASTNQTSMYLCASLGTSSYNEQFFGPGTRLTVL.

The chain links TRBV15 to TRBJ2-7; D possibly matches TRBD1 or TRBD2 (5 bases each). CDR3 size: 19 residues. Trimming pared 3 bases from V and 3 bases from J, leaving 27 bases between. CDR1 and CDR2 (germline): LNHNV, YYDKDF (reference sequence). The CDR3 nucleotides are TGTGCCACCAGCAGCCGGGGCAGTGGGAGCTCCTTTATCCTCTACGAGCAGTACTTC. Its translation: CATSSRGSGSSFILYEQYF.

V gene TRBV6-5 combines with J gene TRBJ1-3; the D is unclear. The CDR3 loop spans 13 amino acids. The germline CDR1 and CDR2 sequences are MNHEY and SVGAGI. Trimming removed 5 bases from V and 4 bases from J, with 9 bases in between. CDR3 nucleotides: TGTGCCAGCAGTAAAAATCAGGGAAACACCATATATTTT. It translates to CASSKNQGNTIYF.

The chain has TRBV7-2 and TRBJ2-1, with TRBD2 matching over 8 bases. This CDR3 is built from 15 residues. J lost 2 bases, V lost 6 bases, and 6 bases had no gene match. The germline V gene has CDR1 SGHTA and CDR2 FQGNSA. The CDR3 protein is CASSSPGLAYNEQFF. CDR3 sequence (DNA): TGTGCCAGCAGTTCACCGGGACTAGCCTACAATGAGCAGTTCTTC.

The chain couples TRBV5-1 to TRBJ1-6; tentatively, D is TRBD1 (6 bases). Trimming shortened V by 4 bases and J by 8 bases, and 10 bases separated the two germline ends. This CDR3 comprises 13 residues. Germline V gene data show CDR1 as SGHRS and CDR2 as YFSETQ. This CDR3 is CASSGNRDSPLHF. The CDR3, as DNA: TGCGCCAGCAGCGGGAACAGGGATTCACCCCTCCACTTT.